This T cell receptor beta chain was recovered during a study of cytomegalovirus exposure and HLA in healthy donors. Whole-study results and caveats: Later analysis revealed greater clonal expansion in HLA-associated TCR beta chains than in equally common others. Association of a missense DCLRE1C variant with TCR beta V- and J-gene trimming was reported in a later analysis.

The sample holds one count of this clone. Antigen: not known. Primers for the PCR totalled 60 Vbeta and 13 Jbeta. The method was immunoSEQ multiplex PCR; TCRdb's version includes in-frame clones alone and lacks a portion of them. The sample lists under 300,000 clones, about 75% occurring once. Germline CDR1 is MNHEY and CDR2 is SMNVEV (reference sequence). Trimming left V 4 bases short and J 2 bases short, with 8 bases between. This CDR3 contains 13 residues. Specimen: PBMCs. The chain is built from TRBV27 and TRBJ1-2; a weak D match, TRBD1 (6 bases). The source of this sequence is a female donor in good health and CMV-seronegative. The CDR3 here is CASSYGTNYGYTF. CDR3 nucleotides: TGTGCCAGCAGTTACGGGACAAACTATGGCTACACCTTC.